This T cell receptor (beta chain) originates from a study of identical twins. General study results and limits: Beta clonotypes that were abundant in cord blood contained fewer insertions, a pattern absent from memory repertoires.

TCRdb reprocessed the 5' RACE reads via MiXCR and lists one record per CDR3 protein. This sample has 450,000 to 650,000 distinct CDR3 sequences, with around a tenth found just once. This clonotype was recorded many times. Its antigen remains unidentified. Germline lookup yields CDR1 SGHVS and CDR2 FQNEAQ. After removal of 5 bases from V and 3 bases from J, the junction contained 10 bases not matched to a gene. The CDR3 is made up of 15 amino acids. These sequences were also reported in another study, on yellow fever vaccine responses in identical twins.

The sequencing sample was made of PBMCs. The V gene is TRBV7-8, the J gene TRBJ2-7; the match to TRBD1 covers 7 bases. The receptor's source is a woman aged 18 to 35 in good health. Here the CDR3 DNA reads TGTGCCAGCAGCCACCCTCCGGGACAGAGCTACGAGCAGTACTTC. Its translation: CASSHPPGQSYEQYF.